These T cell receptor beta chains were read from a single sample in a study of prognosis after radiotherapy for stage I lung cancer. TCRdb reprocessed the multiplex PCR reads via MiXCR and lists one record per CDR3 protein. The repertoire consists of over 9,000 distinct CDR3 sequences, with around 40% occurring once and the leading ten covering around 50%. The sample was PBMCs, taken before or after stereotactic body radiation therapy (not recorded which). Every receptor here comes from a donor at least 50 years old with non-small cell lung cancer. Each CDR3 is given with its conserved first and last residue. D genes are given only for firm matches. Size values are once, few and many counts, or a class for expanded clones, and some rows have none.

cdr3_aa	cdr3_nt	v_call	d_call	j_call	clone_size
CASSQDGLAGDGSYNEQFF	TGTGCCAGCAGCCAAGATGGACTAGCGGGAGACGGCTCCTACAATGAGCAGTTCTTC	TRBV4-2	TRBD2	TRBJ2-1	many
CAISDTGAGGTGELFF	TGTGCCATCTCCGATACGGGGGCTGGGGGCACCGGGGAGCTGTTTTTT	TRBV10-3	NA	TRBJ2-2	many
CASRPTGSNSPLHF	TGTGCCAGCAGGCCTACAGGCTCCAATTCACCCCTCCACTTT	TRBV28	NA	TRBJ1-6	NA
CASSQGFSRGPLETQYF	TGTGCCAGCAGCCAAGGTTTCTCGCGGGGGCCATTAGAGACCCAGTACTTC	TRBV14	NA	TRBJ2-5	NA
CASSQLGTGELFF	TGTGCCAGCAGTCAGCTTGGCACCGGGGAGCTGTTTTTT	TRBV6-2/TRBV6-3	NA	TRBJ2-2	once
CASSEVVSRAGELFF	TGTGCCAGCAGTGAAGTAGTGTCTAGGGCCGGGGAGCTGTTTTTT	TRBV6-1	NA	TRBJ2-2	many
CSLKKGTVPRLSSGANVLTF	TGCAGCCTGAAAAAAGGGACAGTGCCTCGTTTATCCTCTGGGGCCAACGTCCTGACTTTC	TRBV29-1	TRBD1	TRBJ2-6	few
CASSYSKGSYGYTF	TGTGCCAGCAGTTACTCGAAGGGATCCTATGGCTACACCTTC	TRBV6-9	NA	TRBJ1-2	many
CSARDTGTSLIHQYF	TGCAGTGCTAGAGATACCGGGACCAGCCTAATTCACCAGTACTTC	TRBV20-1	NA	TRBJ2-5	NA
CASSVEGFNEQFF	TGTGCCAGCAGCGTAGAAGGGTTCAATGAGCAGTTCTTC	TRBV9	NA	TRBJ2-1	NA
CSVSGGQGDTQYF	TGCAGCGTTTCAGGGGGGCAAGGAGATACGCAGTATTTT	TRBV29-1	NA	TRBJ2-3	many
CASSQGTSGRAGFF	TGCGCCAGCAGCCAAGGAACTAGCGGGAGGGCTGGGTTCTTC	TRBV4-1	TRBD2	TRBJ2-1	NA
CASSGGVVGDKPQFF	TGCGCCAGCAGCGGTGGCGTTGTGGGGGACAAACCCCAGTTCTTC	TRBV5-1	NA	TRBJ2-1	NA
CASSLYNEQFF	TGTGCCAGCAGTTTATACAATGAGCAGTTCTTC	TRBV27	NA	TRBJ2-1	many
CASSYSAGNTIYF	TGTGCCAGCAGTTACTCAGCTGGAAACACCATATATTTT	TRBV6-5	NA	TRBJ1-3	many
CASSLTTDTQYF	TGTGCCAGCAGCTTAACCACAGATACGCAGTATTTT	TRBV11-2	NA	TRBJ2-3	medium-sized
CATSDSGQGNEQFF	TGTGCCACCAGTGACTCTGGACAGGGGAATGAGCAGTTCTTC	TRBV24-1	TRBD1	TRBJ2-1	medium-sized
CASRGRVARYSNQPQHF	TGTGCCAGCAGAGGCCGGGTCGCACGTTATAGCAATCAGCCCCAGCATTTT	TRBV14	NA	TRBJ1-5	many
CASGAGSSYEQYF	TGTGCCAGCGGGGCAGGGTCCTCCTACGAGCAGTACTTC	TRBV6-1	NA	TRBJ2-7	many
CASSPQGAANEKLFF	TGCGCCAGCAGCCCACAGGGGGCGGCTAATGAAAAACTGTTTTTT	TRBV5-1	TRBD1	TRBJ1-4	many
CASSCSGEVGTEAFF	TGTGCCAGCAGTTGCTCCGGGGAGGTGGGCACTGAAGCTTTCTTT	TRBV6-2/TRBV6-3	NA	TRBJ1-1	NA
CASSAGVNQPQHF	TGTGCCAGCAGCGCTGGGGTAAATCAGCCCCAGCATTTT	TRBV6-1	NA	TRBJ1-5	NA